Sequencing of this T cell receptor beta chain was carried out in a study of early T cells in non-severe SARS-CoV-2 infection. The table lists this clonotype with many counts. Attachment of unique molecular identifiers to individual cDNA molecules was performed. A single record per CDR3 protein comes from TCRdb applying MiXCR to the 5' RACE reads. The sample includes approximately 76,000 distinct CDR3 sequences, around 15% seen only once; the top ten take roughly 3%. Sequencing used whole blood. The sequence derives from an adult who was a healthcare worker with PCR-confirmed SARS-CoV-2 infection or an uninfected control (not recorded which).

CDR3 bases: TGTGCCAGCAGTTTATACCTTATACGGGAGGGGGCTAACTATGGCTACACCTTC. Amino acids: CASSLYLIREGANYGYTF. The V gene is TRBV12-3 or TRBV12-4, the J gene TRBJ1-2; weak D call: TRBD1 (6 bases). The CDR3 contains 18 residues. The ends were cut back, 2 bases at V and 0 bases at J, with 19 bases in the middle.